One and the same sample provided the 14 T cell receptor beta chains below, sequenced in a study of shared clonotypes between healthy human individuals. Generated by immunoSEQ multiplex PCR, the TCRdb table keeps only in-frame clones and is missing some. The sample has 2 million to 2.5 million clones; approximately 95% are singletons. The sample comprised naive CD4+ T cells from PBMCs. Documented subset: CD45RA+ positively selected. The receptor set was obtained from a man between 18 and 29 years old in good health. Some clones in this sample may be carry-over from other donors' samples.

The chain employs TRBV10-3 and TRBJ1-2; a possible D gene is TRBD1 (5 bases). The CDR3 spans 16 residues. Trimming shortened V by 0 bases and J by 8 bases, and 19 bases separated the two germline ends. Germline V gene data show CDR1 as ENHRY and CDR2 as SYGVKD. The CDR3 sequence is CAISESFRGRDGGYTF. The CDR3 DNA reads TGTGCCATCAGTGAGTCTTTCCGGGGCAGGGATGGAGGCTACACCTTC.

The sample holds one count of this clone. Other DNA sequences from this sample encode an identical CDR3 as well. The chain links TRBV18 to TRBJ2-2; 7 bases align to TRBD1. Germline V gene data show CDR1 as KGHSH and CDR2 as LQKENI. The trim removed 3 bases at V and 5 bases at J, leaving 6 bases unmatched. The CDR3 loop spans 15 amino acids. CDR3 DNA: TGTGCCAGCTCACCGCGCCAGGGGGTTACCGGGGAGCTGTTTTTT. It encodes CASSPRQGVTGELFF.

The V call is TRBV7-2, the J call TRBJ2-7; 10 bases align to TRBD2. The CDR3 loop spans 18 amino acids. Trimming removed 1 base from V and 1 base from J; junction bases left unmatched: 10. The germline CDR1 and CDR2 sequences are SGHTA and FQGNSA. CDR3 sequence (DNA): TGTGCCAGCAGCTTAGTTCCTAGCGGGAGCAGGGGATCCTACGAGCAGTACTTC. It codes for CASSLVPSGSRGSYEQYF. Filled out from reference TRBV7-2 and TRBJ2-7, the complete variable domain reads GAGVSQSPSNKVTEKGKDVELRCDPISGHTALYWYRQSLGQGLEFLIYFQGNSAPDKSGLPSDRFSAERTGGSVSTLTIQRTQQEDSAVYLCASSLVPSGSRGSYEQYFGPGTRLTVT.

The rearrangement uses TRBV27 and TRBJ2-2; 9 bases align to TRBD2. V dropped 0 bases and J dropped 0; count of bases not matched to a gene: 2. The germline CDR1 and CDR2 sequences are MNHEY and SMNVEV (reference sequence). The CDR3 contains 17 residues. The DNA for the CDR3 is TGTGCCAGCAGTTTATCTAGCGGGGGAACGAACACCGGGGAGCTGTTTTTT. Amino acids: CASSLSSGGTNTGELFF.

As for this clone: Other DNA sequences of this sample code for an identical CDR3. The rearrangement joins TRBV18 to TRBJ1-5; D might be TRBD1 (5 bases). With 6 bases removed from V and 0 bases from J, the gap between germline ends came to 12 bases. The CDR3 is 15 amino acids. The germline V gene has CDR1 KGHSH and CDR2 LQKENI. The CDR3 protein is CASSPGTVSNQPQHF. The CDR3 coding sequence is TGTGCCAGCTCCCCCGGGACTGTTAGCAATCAGCCCCAGCATTTT.

On this clone itself: Other DNA variants within this sample encode the same CDR3. The rearrangement joins TRBV5-1 to TRBJ1-1, with no clear D. V was trimmed by 0 bases and J by 1 base, leaving 7 bases between them. The CDR3 has 14 amino acids. Germline V gene data show CDR1 as SGHRS and CDR2 as YFSETQ. CDR3 protein: CASSLDRGNTEAFF. DNA for the CDR3: TGCGCCAGCAGCTTGGATCGGGGGAACACTGAAGCTTTCTTT.

The genes are TRBV11-2 and TRBJ2-5; D not resolved. Trimming took 1 base from V and 4 from J, leaving 10 bases between them. The CDR3 is made up of 14 amino acids. Germline loops: CDR1 SGHAT, CDR2 FQNNGV. This chain's CDR3 is CASSLGPLGETQYF. The CDR3 DNA follows: TGTGCCAGCAGCTTAGGACCGTTAGGAGAGACCCAGTACTTC.

The rearrangement links TRBV28 to TRBJ2-7, with D perhaps TRBD1 or TRBD2 (6 bases each). CDR1 MDHEN and CDR2 SYDVKM come from the germline V gene. The CDR3 runs to 14 residues. With 1 base removed from V and 6 bases from J, the gap between germline ends came to 13 bases. The CDR3 nucleotides are TGTGCCAGCAGTTTATCTGGGGGGCGAGGCGAGCAGTACTTC. Translation gives CASSLSGGRGEQYF.

The chain has TRBV5-5 and TRBJ1-5; D remains unclear. The V end lost 1 base, the J end lost 5 bases, and 10 bases lay between the germline ends. The CDR3 totals 14 residues. CDR1 and CDR2 (germline): SGHKS, YYEKEE (reference sequence). The CDR3 coding sequence is TGTGCCAGCAGCTTGAGAACTTTAGATCAGCCCCAGCATTTT. Its translation is CASSLRTLDQPQHF.

The chain combines TRBV6-6 with TRBJ2-5; TRBD2 agrees at 13 bases. The CDR3 covers 16 residues. Germline CDR1 MNHNY, CDR2 SVGAGI (reference sequence). The ends lost 4 bases at V and 5 bases at J; junction bases unmatched: 7. CDR3 residues: CASSLTSGRQTETQYF. The DNA for the CDR3 is TGTGCCAGCAGTTTGACTAGCGGGAGGCAGACGGAGACCCAGTACTTC.

V and J are TRBV5-1 and TRBJ2-2; 8 bases are shared with TRBD1. Germline V CDR1 and CDR2: SGHRS, YFSETQ. The J segment lost 4 bases and the V segment lost 9 bases, leaving 11 bases of the junction unmatched. The CDR3 has 15 residues. Here the CDR3 reads CATSAGQGPTGELFF. The CDR3 DNA is TGCGCCACTTCCGCCGGACAGGGCCCCACCGGGGAGCTGTTTTTT. Based on the CDR3 plus reference TRBV5-1 and TRBJ2-2, the full variable domain is KAGVTQTPRYLIKTRGQQVTLSCSPISGHRSVSWYQQTPGQGLQFLFEYFSETQRNKGNFPGRFSGRQFSNSRSEMNVSTLELGDSALYLCATSAGQGPTGELFFGEGSRLTVL.

J is TRBJ2-1 and V is TRBV7-2; D is unresolved. Deletions cut 1 base from V and 6 bases from J, with 7 bases between. This CDR3 has 13 residues. Germline V CDR1 and CDR2: SGHTA, FQGNSA. The CDR3 coding sequence is TGTGCCAGCAGCTTAGTCCTGGTCAATGAGCAGTTCTTC. This sequence encodes CASSLVLVNEQFF.

This clone was detected a few times. This same CDR3 is encoded by further DNA sequences in the sample. The V gene is TRBV30, the J gene TRBJ1-5, with D possibly being TRBD1 (6 bases). CDR3 length: 13 residues. CDR1 is GTSNPN and CDR2 is SVGIG in the germline V gene (reference sequence). Trimming removed 2 bases from V and 4 bases from J, with 9 bases in between. DNA for the CDR3: TGTGCCTGGAGTCCCCAGGGGAATCAGCCCCAGCATTTT. This encodes CAWSPQGNQPQHF.

The chain employs TRBV4-1 and TRBJ2-1; TRBD2 aligns across 9 bases. Germline V gene lookup returns CDR1 MGHRA and CDR2 YSYEKL. The CDR3 covers 17 residues. The junction had 10 bases not matched to a gene; V was cut back by 1 base and J by 6 bases. CDR3 DNA sequence: TGCGCCAGCAGCCAAGGCTCCTTGGGACTAGCTTTCAATGAGCAGTTCTTC. Amino acid sequence: CASSQGSLGLAFNEQFF.